The T cell receptor beta chain under discussion was sequenced for a study of blood T cell repertoires in COVID-19. Whole-study context: PBMCs, B-cell-depleted T cells, or T cells were the source of the cDNA or gDNA that made up the material.

TCRdb's table, derived via immunoSEQ multiplex PCR, lists solely in-frame clones and lacks some. The repertoire holds roughly 200,000 clones, with more than 70% as singletons. Trimming stripped 1 base from V and 3 bases from J, with 12 bases between. The CDR3 consists of 15 residues. CDR1 is MNHEY and CDR2 is SMNVEV in the germline V gene (reference sequence). The sequence came from a middle-aged man with active or convalescent COVID-19. The gene calls are TRBV27 and TRBJ1-1, with D possibly matching TRBD1 (5 bases). The sample comprised peripheral blood. Here the CDR3 DNA reads TGTGCCAGCAGTTTATTCGGTTGGGGGGACACTGAAGCTTTCTTT. It specifies CASSLFGWGDTEAFF.